The 17 T cell receptor beta chains listed next were all sequenced from one sample in a study of technical replicates of blood from several donors (dated by TCRdb to about 2017). Library preparation was by the immunoSEQ multiplex PCR assay. In TCRdb, the immuneACCESS table is reduced to in-frame sequences with V and J assigned. These tables do not hold every clone; where another copy was compared, an unresolved V gene accounts for under half, and the others remain unexplained. The sample contains tens of thousands of clones, about 96% of them found a single time. 0.19% of the sample lies in the top ten. Sequencing was performed on T cells isolated from PBMCs. The receptors stem from a human donor in good health.

The gene calls are TRBV10-3 and TRBJ1-5, with D maybe TRBD1 (6 bases). The CDR3 is 14 amino acids. Trimming cost V 8 bases and J 3 bases, with 14 bases left between them. CDR1 and CDR2 (germline): ENHRY, SYGVKD. The CDR3 spells CAIGTQGDNQPQHF. Here the CDR3 DNA reads TGTGCCATCGGAACACAGGGCGACAATCAGCCCCAGCATTTT.

The chain has TRBV5-1 and TRBJ1-2; D not certain. This CDR3 spans 12 amino acids. Trimming left V 4 bases short and J 7 bases short, with 11 bases between. CDR1 is SGHRS, CDR2 YFSETQ, per germline. CDR3: CASSAEEGGYTF. The DNA for the CDR3 is TGCGCCAGCAGCGCGGAGGAAGGTGGCTACACCTTC.

The V gene is TRBV18, the J gene TRBJ2-5; TRBD1 agrees at 8 bases. Germline V lookup: CDR1 KGHSH, CDR2 LQKENI. The CDR3 totals 15 residues. J was trimmed by 5 bases and V by 1 base; bases with no gene match: 6. CDR3 amino acids: CASSPLTGVSETQYF. The CDR3 nucleotides are TGTGCCAGCTCACCACTGACAGGGGTGTCGGAGACCCAGTACTTC.

V gene TRBV29-1 combines with J gene TRBJ2-1; 11 nucleotides match TRBD1. The junction had 6 bases not matched to a gene; V was cut back by 7 bases and J by 4 bases. Germline CDR1 reads SQVTM; CDR2 reads ANQGSEA. The length of the CDR3 is 14 residues. CDR3 loop: CSARGQGAYNEQFF. CDR3 sequence (DNA): TGCAGCGCCCGCGGACAGGGGGCTTACAATGAGCAGTTCTTC.

The table lists this clone with a count of one. This chain links TRBV9 with TRBJ2-1; TRBD2 agrees at 7 bases. The CDR3 runs to 13 residues. Germline CDR1 is SGDLS and CDR2 is YYNGEE. After removal of 1 base from V and 8 bases from J, the junction contained 3 bases not matched to a gene. DNA for the CDR3: TGTGCCAGCAGCGTATTGGCGGGAGATGAGCAGTTCTTC. Its protein is CASSVLAGDEQFF.

This clone was picked up one time. The chain employs TRBV9 and TRBJ2-7, with 9 bases fitting TRBD2. Germline V lookup: CDR1 SGDLS, CDR2 YYNGEE. Trimming took 6 bases from V and 5 from J; bases not matched to a gene: 15. This CDR3 region has 16 residues. The CDR3 nucleotides are TGTGCCAGCACCCCAGGGGTAGCGGGAGAGCCGAACGAGCAGTACTTC. Protein product: CASTPGVAGEPNEQYF.

The genes are TRBV18 and TRBJ2-7; tentative D call: TRBD2 (6 bases). V was trimmed by 3 bases and J by 7 bases, leaving 10 bases between them. CDR3 length: 12 amino acids. The germline V gene has CDR1 KGHSH and CDR2 LQKENI. CDR3 nucleotides: TGTGCCAGCTCACCCGGGGGTCCGGAGCAGTACTTC. Translated, it gives CASSPGGPEQYF.

The V and J genes are TRBV5-5 and TRBJ2-7; a possible D gene is TRBD1 (6 bases). CDR1 and CDR2 from the germline V gene are SGHKS and YYEKEE (reference sequence). Trimming pared 0 bases from V and 3 bases from J, leaving 22 bases between. This CDR3 region has 18 residues. This CDR3 is CASSLATQGAPLDYEQYF. CDR3 nucleotides: TGTGCCAGCAGCTTGGCCACACAGGGAGCGCCGTTGGACTACGAGCAGTACTTC.

A single count supports this clone. This chain connects TRBV4-1 to TRBJ1-1; a possible D gene is TRBD1 (6 bases). CDR1 is MGHRA, CDR2 YSYEKL, per germline. This CDR3 comprises 15 residues. V was trimmed by 3 bases and J by 1 base, leaving 12 bases between them. CDR3 DNA sequence: TGCGCCAGCAGCCAGCCGGGACAAGGGAACACTGAAGCTTTCTTT. Protein: CASSQPGQGNTEAFF.

The chain is built from TRBV2 and TRBJ1-1; D unresolved. The CDR3 sequence is 14 residues long. Germline CDR1 reads SNHLY; CDR2 reads FYNNEI. Trimming removed 2 bases from V and 6 bases from J, with 13 bases in between. This CDR3 is CASSESPDIAEAFF. CDR3 nucleotides: TGTGCCAGCAGTGAATCCCCCGACATCGCTGAAGCTTTCTTT.

The CDR3 DNA is TGTGCCATCGCCCCACTTAACACCGGGGAGCTGTTTTTT. Translated, it gives CAIAPLNTGELFF. The chain employs TRBV10-3 and TRBJ2-2, with D unclear. V shed 8 bases and J shed 2 bases, with 9 bases lying between them. In germline, CDR1 is ENHRY, CDR2 SYGVKD. This CDR3 comprises 13 residues.

The rearrangement links TRBV6-4 to TRBJ2-3; 12 bases agree with TRBD2. CDR1 MRHNA and CDR2 SNTAGT come from the germline V gene. The CDR3 spans 16 residues. V lost 0 bases, J lost 4 bases, and 2 bases stayed unmatched. The DNA of the CDR3 is TGTGCCAGCAGTGACTCTGCTAGCGGGGGGGCAGATACGCAGTATTTT. Translation: CASSDSASGGADTQYF.

The chain employs TRBV2 and TRBJ2-7; D possibly corresponds to TRBD1 (8 bases). Germline CDR1 is SNHLY and CDR2 is FYNNEI. V was pared by 8 bases and J by 4 bases, with 21 bases between. The CDR3 is 15 residues long. CDR3 DNA sequence: TGTGCCAGCTCCCAAGGGATACAGGGGGGGTACGAGCAGTACTTC. It encodes CASSQGIQGGYEQYF.

The rearrangement links TRBV2 to TRBJ1-5, with 8 positions matching TRBD1. Germline CDR1 reads SNHLY; CDR2 reads FYNNEI. Losses at the gene ends were 5 bases for V and 6 bases for J; bases not matched to a gene: 6. This CDR3 spans 14 amino acids. CDR3 in DNA: TGTGCCAGCAGTCCTCAGGGGGCGGGTCAGCCCCAGCATTTT. Translating it yields CASSPQGAGQPQHF.

The chain carries TRBV7-9 and TRBJ1-5; 7 bases map to TRBD1. Germline V gene data show CDR1 as SEHNR and CDR2 as FQNEAQ (reference sequence). The CDR3 sequence is 13 residues long. The ends lost 5 bases at V and 9 bases at J; junction bases unmatched: 7. The CDR3 coding sequence is TGTGCCAGCAGCGAAGACAGGGAGGCGCCCCAGCATTTT. Translating it yields CASSEDREAPQHF.

The chain combines TRBV7-9 with TRBJ2-1; unclear D gene. The germline V gene has CDR1 SEHNR and CDR2 FQNEAQ (reference sequence). The CDR3 is 11 amino acids. V lost 4 bases, J lost 5 bases, and 3 bases lay in between. This CDR3 is CASSSNNEQFF. The CDR3 bases are TGTGCCAGCAGCTCTAACAATGAGCAGTTCTTC.

The V and J genes are TRBV27 and TRBJ2-5; 7 bases match TRBD2. V lost 9 bases to trimming and J lost 4 bases; unmatched junction nucleotides: 5. Germline loops: CDR1 MNHEY, CDR2 SMNVEV (reference sequence). The CDR3 is made up of 12 amino acids. The chain's CDR3 is CASAGVAETQYF. Written as DNA, the CDR3 is TGTGCCAGTGCGGGAGTGGCAGAGACCCAGTACTTC.